Following are 11 T cell receptor beta chains from one sample sequenced in a study of Tregs in tolerant kidney transplant recipients. The nonmyeloablative bone marrow transplants came from related graft donors, with transient mixed chimerism. Generated by immunoSEQ multiplex PCR, the TCRdb table keeps only in-frame clones and is missing some. The table lists tens of thousands of clones, 93% of them singletons. The input for sequencing was CD4+ T cells from blood (PBMCs), taken 12 months after the transplant. The source is a human patient who received a combined kidney and bone marrow transplant. T cells may partly derive from the graft donor.

The chain uses TRBV7-9 and TRBJ2-7; TRBD1 might be the D (6 bases). Germline CDR1 SEHNR, CDR2 FQNEAQ (reference sequence). CDR3 length equals 15 residues. Trimming took off 6 bases at V and 2 bases at J, with 17 bases between the two ends. CDR3 bases: TGTGCCAGCAGACCCCCCAGGGGACCTACCTACGAGCAGTACTTC. Translating it yields CASRPPRGPTYEQYF.

The chain recombines TRBV11-3 with TRBJ2-1, with 11 bases lining up with TRBD2. J was trimmed by 7 bases and V by 3 bases; bases with no gene match: 14. Per germline, CDR1 SGHNT and CDR2 YENEEA. The CDR3 has 18 amino acids. Here the CDR3 reads CASSLPGISSGRWNEQFF. DNA of the CDR3: TGTGCCAGCAGCTTGCCCGGCATTTCTAGCGGGAGGTGGAATGAGCAGTTCTTC.

V and J are TRBV5-1 and TRBJ2-5, with a possible D match to TRBD2 (6 bases). The CDR3 has 14 amino acids. V dropped 5 bases and J dropped 4 bases, with 15 bases sitting between them. Germline lookup yields CDR1 SGHRS and CDR2 YFSETQ. The CDR3: CASSLGGGIETQYF. The CDR3 DNA is TGCGCCAGCAGTTTAGGTGGGGGGATAGAGACCCAGTACTTC.

The CDR3 loop is CAISQGEYTEAFF. The CDR3 bases are TGTGCCATCAGTCAGGGTGAGTACACTGAAGCTTTCTTT. This chain links TRBV10-3 with TRBJ1-1; possible D gene TRBD1, 5 bases. The germline V gene has CDR1 ENHRY and CDR2 SYGVKD. V lost 5 bases and J 3 bases, leaving 10 bases between the germline ends. The length of the CDR3 is 13 residues.

V is TRBV4-3 and J is TRBJ1-1, with D possibly matching TRBD1 (6 bases). The germline CDR1 and CDR2 sequences are LGHNA and YSLEER. V dropped 1 base and J dropped 0 bases, with 9 bases sitting between them. The CDR3 spans 15 residues. CDR3 in DNA: TGCGCCAGCAGCCAAGCCAACAGGGTGAACACTGAAGCTTTCTTT. It specifies CASSQANRVNTEAFF.

The J gene is TRBJ1-2, the V gene TRBV5-4; no clear D gene. Looked up from germline, CDR1 is SGHNT and CDR2 is YYREEE (reference sequence). V was trimmed by 1 base and J by 9 bases, leaving 13 bases between them. CDR3 length equals 13 residues. The CDR3 protein is CASSLSGVDRYTF. The CDR3, as DNA: TGTGCCAGCAGCTTGAGCGGCGTTGATCGCTACACCTTC. Variable domain in full (rest from reference TRBV5-4 and TRBJ1-2): ETGVTQSPTHLIKTRGQQVTLRCSSQSGHNTVSWYQQALGQGPQFIFQYYREEENGRGNFPPRFSGLQFPNYSSELNVNALELDDSALYLCASSLSGVDRYTFGSGTRLTVV.

The V gene is TRBV18, the J gene TRBJ2-3; no clear D. The CDR3 covers 13 residues. Germline V lookup: CDR1 KGHSH, CDR2 LQKENI. V lost 4 bases, J lost 2 bases, and 7 bases lay in between. The chain's CDR3 is CASSQLPTDTQYF. The CDR3 DNA reads TGTGCCAGCTCACAACTCCCCACAGATACGCAGTATTTT. The variable domain in full, completed from reference TRBV18 and TRBJ2-3, reads NAGVMQNPRHLVRRRGQEARLRCSPMKGHSHVYWYRQLPEEGLKFMVYLQKENIIDESGMPKERFSAEFPKEGPSILRIQQVVRGDSAAYFCASSQLPTDTQYFGPGTRLTVL.

The chain uses TRBV29-1 and TRBJ2-4; TRBD2 is a possible D gene (5 bases). V shed 1 base and J shed 2 bases, with 9 bases lying between them. The germline V gene encodes CDR1 SQVTM and CDR2 ANQGSEA. The CDR3 is made up of 14 amino acids. The CDR3 region is CSVEGGPTKNIQYF. The DNA for the CDR3 is TGCAGCGTTGAAGGAGGGCCCACCAAAAACATTCAGTACTTC.

This clone appeared once. V and J are TRBV2 and TRBJ1-1; 7 positions match TRBD1. The trim removed 6 bases at V and 2 bases at J, leaving 9 bases unmatched. CDR1 is SNHLY, CDR2 FYNNEI, per germline. The CDR3 runs to 15 residues. The CDR3 protein is CASSWSRGINTEAFF. CDR3 nucleotides: TGTGCCAGCAGCTGGAGCAGGGGGATCAACACTGAAGCTTTCTTT.

V is TRBV6-5 and J is TRBJ1-1; 7 bases line up with TRBD1. The germline V gene has CDR1 MNHEY and CDR2 SVGAGI. The CDR3 is 13 residues long. With V trimmed by 1 base and J by 7 bases, 3 bases remained unmatched. CDR3 DNA: TGTGCCAGCAGTTACTTCAGGGGGGATGAAGCTTTCTTT. It yields the protein CASSYFRGDEAFF.

The genes are TRBV28 and TRBJ2-7, with D tentatively TRBD1 (6 bases). With 2 bases removed from V and 7 bases from J, the gap between germline ends came to 15 bases. Germline V gene lookup returns CDR1 MDHEN and CDR2 SYDVKM. The CDR3 runs to 14 residues. This CDR3 is CASSLQAGTREQYF. The CDR3 DNA is TGTGCCAGCAGTTTACAGGCAGGGACAAGGGAGCAGTACTTC.